This TCR beta chain emerged from a study of beta chain features in type 1 diabetes. General study points: Moderate yet significant TCRB CDR3 shortening was seen in Type 1 diabetes patients in all four CD4+ subsets.

Concerning this clone itself: Antigen unknown.

Isolated RNA was reverse transcribed in full, so expressed TCRB transcripts were sequenced. Generated by immunoSEQ multiplex PCR, the TCRdb table keeps only in-frame clones and is missing some. The repertoire consists of tens of thousands of clones, with 65% to 70% occurring once and the leading ten covering roughly 1.7%. V dropped 3 bases and J dropped 2 bases, with 14 bases sitting between them. Germline V gene sequence: CDR1 SGHDT, CDR2 YYEEEE. CDR3 length: 15 amino acids. The clonotype was recovered from a young man with type 1 diabetes. Some clones in this sample may be carry-over from other donors' samples. The V call is TRBV5-6, the J call TRBJ2-5, with a tentative D call TRBD2 (6 bases). Sequencing was done on a sample of Tregs from blood. CDR3 sequence (DNA): TGTGCCAGCAGCTCCCCCCTGGCGGGACAAGAGACCCAGTACTTC. This codes for CASSSPLAGQETQYF.